Detailed here is one T cell receptor beta chain. Its specificity is unknown. The record originates from a study of vaccination effects on CD4 cells after COVID-19. Study at large: Among convalescent patients, two provided samples 16 days and one week before vaccination.

Before sequencing took place, the ViraFEST assay used viral peptide pools to expand antigen-specific CD4+ T cells. Cells that had been cultured for approximately ten days were the source of isolated CD4+ T cells. The person was diagnosed with PCR-confirmed SARS-CoV-2 infection between March and December 2020. TCRdb's table, derived via immunoSEQ multiplex PCR, lists solely in-frame clones and lacks some. This table holds 55,000 to 90,000 clones, more than 65% found once. Looked up from germline, CDR1 is KGHSH and CDR2 is LQKENI. The CDR3 sequence is 15 residues long. V shed 2 bases and J 6 bases; nucleotides not matched to a gene: 8. Whole-study results and caveats: Late post-vaccination, clones induced by infection and those induced by vaccine underwent marked clonal contraction.

The sequencing here drew on CD4+ T cells from PBMCs cultured with HIV peptides, taken before COVID-19 vaccination. Subset noted: HIV-1 Nef peptide pool negative control/reference culture. The V and J genes are TRBV18 and TRBJ2-7; 9 nucleotides agree with TRBD2. The sequence was collected from a human donor who had a prior SARS-CoV-2 infection. CDR3 residues: CASSPAPGLAGEQYF. CDR3 DNA sequence: TGTGCCAGCTCACCAGCCCCGGGACTAGCCGGCGAGCAGTACTTC.